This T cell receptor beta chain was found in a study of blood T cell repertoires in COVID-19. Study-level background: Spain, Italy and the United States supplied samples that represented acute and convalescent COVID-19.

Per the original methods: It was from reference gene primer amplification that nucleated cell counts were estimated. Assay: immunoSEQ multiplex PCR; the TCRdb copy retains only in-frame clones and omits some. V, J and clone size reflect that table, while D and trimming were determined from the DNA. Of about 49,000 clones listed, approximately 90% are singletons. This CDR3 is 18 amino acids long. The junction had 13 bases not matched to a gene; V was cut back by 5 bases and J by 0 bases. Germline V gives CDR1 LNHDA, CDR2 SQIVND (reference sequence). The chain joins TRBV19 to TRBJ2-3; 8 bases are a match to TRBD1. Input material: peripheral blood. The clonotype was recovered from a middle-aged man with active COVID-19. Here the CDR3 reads CASSGGQGGHPSTDTQYF. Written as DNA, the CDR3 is TGTGCCAGTAGTGGTGGACAGGGCGGACACCCAAGCACAGATACGCAGTATTTT.